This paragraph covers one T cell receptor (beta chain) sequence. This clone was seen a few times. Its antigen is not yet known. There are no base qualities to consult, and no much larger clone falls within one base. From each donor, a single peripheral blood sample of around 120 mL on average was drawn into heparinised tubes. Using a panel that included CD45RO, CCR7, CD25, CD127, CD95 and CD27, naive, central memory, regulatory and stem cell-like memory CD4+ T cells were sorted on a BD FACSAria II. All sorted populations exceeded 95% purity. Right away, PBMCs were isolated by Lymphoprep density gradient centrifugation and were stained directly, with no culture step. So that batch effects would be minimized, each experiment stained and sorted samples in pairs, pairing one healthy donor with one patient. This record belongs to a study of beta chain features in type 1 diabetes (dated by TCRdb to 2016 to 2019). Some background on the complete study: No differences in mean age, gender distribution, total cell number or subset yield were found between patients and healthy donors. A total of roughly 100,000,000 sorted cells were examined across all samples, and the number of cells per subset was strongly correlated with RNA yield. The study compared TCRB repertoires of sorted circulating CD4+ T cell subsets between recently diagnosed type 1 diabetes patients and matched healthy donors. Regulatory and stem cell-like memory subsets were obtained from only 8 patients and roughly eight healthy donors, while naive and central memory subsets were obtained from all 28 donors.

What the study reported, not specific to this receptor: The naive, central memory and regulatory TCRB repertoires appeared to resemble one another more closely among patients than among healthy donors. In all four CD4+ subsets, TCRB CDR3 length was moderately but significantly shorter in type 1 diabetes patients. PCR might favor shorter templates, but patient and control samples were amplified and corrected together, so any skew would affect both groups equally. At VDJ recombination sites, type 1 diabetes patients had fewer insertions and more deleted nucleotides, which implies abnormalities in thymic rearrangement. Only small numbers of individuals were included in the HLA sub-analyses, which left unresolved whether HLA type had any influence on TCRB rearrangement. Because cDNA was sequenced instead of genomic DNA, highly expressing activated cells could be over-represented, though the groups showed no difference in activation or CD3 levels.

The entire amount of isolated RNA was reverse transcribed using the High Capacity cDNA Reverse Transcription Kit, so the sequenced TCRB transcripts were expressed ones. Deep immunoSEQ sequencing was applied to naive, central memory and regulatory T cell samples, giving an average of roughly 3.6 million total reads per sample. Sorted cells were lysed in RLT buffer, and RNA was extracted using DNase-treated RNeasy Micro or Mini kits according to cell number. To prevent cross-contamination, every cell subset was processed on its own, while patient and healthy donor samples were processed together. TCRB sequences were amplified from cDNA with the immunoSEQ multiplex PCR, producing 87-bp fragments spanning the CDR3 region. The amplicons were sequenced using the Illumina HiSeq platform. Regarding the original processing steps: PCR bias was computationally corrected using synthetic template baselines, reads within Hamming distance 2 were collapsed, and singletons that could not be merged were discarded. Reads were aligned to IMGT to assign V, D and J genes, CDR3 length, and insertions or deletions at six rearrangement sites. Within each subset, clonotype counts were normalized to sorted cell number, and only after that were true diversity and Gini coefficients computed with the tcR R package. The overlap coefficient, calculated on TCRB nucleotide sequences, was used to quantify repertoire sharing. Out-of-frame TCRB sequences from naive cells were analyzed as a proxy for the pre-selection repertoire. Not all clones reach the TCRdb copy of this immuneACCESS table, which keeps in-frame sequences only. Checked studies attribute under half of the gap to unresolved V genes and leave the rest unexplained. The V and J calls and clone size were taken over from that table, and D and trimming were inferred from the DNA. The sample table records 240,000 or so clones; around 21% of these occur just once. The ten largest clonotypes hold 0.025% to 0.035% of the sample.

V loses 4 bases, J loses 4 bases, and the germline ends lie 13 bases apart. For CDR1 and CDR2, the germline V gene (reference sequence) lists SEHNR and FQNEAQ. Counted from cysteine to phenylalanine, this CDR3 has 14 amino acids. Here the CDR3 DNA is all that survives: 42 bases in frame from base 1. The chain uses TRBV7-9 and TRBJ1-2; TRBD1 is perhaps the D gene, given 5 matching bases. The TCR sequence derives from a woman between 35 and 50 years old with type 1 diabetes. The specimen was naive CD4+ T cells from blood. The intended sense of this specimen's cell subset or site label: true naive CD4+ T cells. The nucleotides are TGTGCCAGCAGCTCGACAGCTCCGTTCTATGGCTACACCTTC. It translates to CASSSTAPFYGYTF.